The 4 T cell receptor beta chains in this list originate from one sample, sequenced in a study of blood T cells in healthy people across ages. A second PCR of roughly 6 to 12 cycles used a sample-barcoded 5' primer and a J-beta primer mix. TCRdb called the 5' RACE reads again in MiXCR, with one record for every CDR3 protein. The sample yields approximately 1,000,000 distinct CDR3 sequences, more than 30% seen once. Sequences were obtained from blood. The receptors shown here come from a man younger than 35 in good health.

A single count supports this clonotype. A junction end diverges from the germline sequence, so it may reflect a read error. V is TRBV20-1 and J is TRBJ2-3, with TRBD2 matching 8 bases. Germline-derived CDR1 and CDR2 are DFQATT and SNEGSKA (reference sequence). This CDR3 is 16 amino acids long. The chain's CDR3 is CSGQEGGGPIAETQYF. The CDR3, as DNA: TGCAGTGGTCAAGAAGGCGGGGGGCCAATTGCAGAGACGCAGTATTTT.

This clonotype was seen just once. A read error is possible here, since a much larger clone lies one base away. The chain links TRBV11-2 to TRBJ2-1; TRBD1 is a possible D gene (6 bases). The germline V gene has CDR1 SGHAT and CDR2 FQNNGV. This CDR3 region has 14 residues. The CDR3 region is CASSSRGSYNERFF. The CDR3 DNA is TGTGCCAGCAGCTCCAGGGGCTCCTACAATGAGCGGTTCTTC.

A few counts support this clonotype. The junction departs from germline at one end; a sequencing error may be responsible. This sequence joins TRBV7-9 and TRBJ1-1; D call uncertain. Germline CDR1 is SEHNR and CDR2 is FQNEAQ (reference sequence). This CDR3 comprises 13 residues. The CDR3 protein is CASSLALPREAFF. The CDR3 DNA reads TGTGCCAGCAGCCTAGCGCTCCCGAGGGAAGCTTTCTTT.

This clonotype turned up a few times. The rearrangement links TRBV4-3 to TRBJ2-3; 9 bases line up with TRBD2. Germline V gives CDR1 LGHNA, CDR2 YSLEER. CDR3 length: 17 residues. V shed 1 base and J 0 bases; nucleotides not matched to a gene: 5. This CDR3 reads CASSQGAGGSSTDTQYF. The CDR3 DNA reads as TGCGCCAGCAGCCAAGGAGCGGGGGGTTCTAGCACAGATACGCAGTATTTT.